The clone carrying this T cell receptor beta chain was observed a single time. Its target is unknown. This sample's time point: newly diagnosed GD, antithyroid drugs for less than 3 months. The TCR library was made from RNA that had been extracted from PBMCs in TRIzol. This sample is drawn from a study of regulatory T cells in long-lasting Graves disease. Researchers made TCR beta libraries by using iRepertoire HTBI primers and running Arm-PCR on CDR3 regions. One entry per CDR3 protein results from TCRdb running MiXCR on the multiplex PCR reads. The top ten clones hold more than 10% of a sample with approximately 470,000 distinct CDR3 sequences, roughly 16% of them seen once. Regarding the study as a whole: Persistent disease was characterized by preferential usage of TRBV28, TRBJ1-2 and TRBJ2-5.

Germline CDR1 and CDR2: LNHDA and SQIVND (reference sequence). V lost 3 bases, J lost 4 bases, and 6 bases stayed unmatched. The CDR3 has 14 amino acids. This same sample was also taken into another study, of T cells in Graves' hyperthyroidism and ophthalmopathy.

V usage is TRBV19 and J usage is TRBJ2-7; TRBD2 matches at 7 bases. Sequencing used peripheral blood mononuclear cells (PBMCs), obtained at new diagnosis, from a patient treated with antithyroid drugs. The receptor's source is a man aged 35 to 55 with Graves disease. In DNA, the CDR3 is TGTGCCAGTAGTATCGAAGCGGGACGGTACGAGCAGTACTTC. This codes for CASSIEAGRYEQYF.